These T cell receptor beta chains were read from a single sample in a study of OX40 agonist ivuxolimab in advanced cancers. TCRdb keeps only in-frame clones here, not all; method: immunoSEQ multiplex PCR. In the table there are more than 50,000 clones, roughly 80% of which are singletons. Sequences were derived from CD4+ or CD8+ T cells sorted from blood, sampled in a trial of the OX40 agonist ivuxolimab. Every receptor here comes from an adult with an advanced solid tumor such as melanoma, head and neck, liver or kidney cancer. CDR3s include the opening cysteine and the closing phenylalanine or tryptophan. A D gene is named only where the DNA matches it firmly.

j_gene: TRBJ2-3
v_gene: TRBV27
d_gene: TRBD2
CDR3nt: TGTGCCAGCACCCTGAGAGCGGGGCCCACAGATACGCAGTATTTT
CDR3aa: CASTLRAGPTDTQYF

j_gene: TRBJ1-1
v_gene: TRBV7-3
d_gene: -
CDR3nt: TGTGCCAGCAGCGATCAGGGTACTGAAGCTTTCTTT
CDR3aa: CASSDQGTEAFF

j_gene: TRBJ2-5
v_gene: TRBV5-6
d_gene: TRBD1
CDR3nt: TGTGCCAGCAGCTATTCCGTACCCGGGACAGGGACTGCGGAGACCCAGTACTTC
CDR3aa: CASSYSVPGTGTAETQYF

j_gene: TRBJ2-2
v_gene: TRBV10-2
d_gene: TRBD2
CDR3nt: TGCGCCAGCAGTCATAGCGGGGTATACACCGGGGAGCTGTTTTTT
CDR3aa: CASSHSGVYTGELFF

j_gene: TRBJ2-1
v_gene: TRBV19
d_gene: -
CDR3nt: TGTGCCAGTACCCCAGACACGCGCTCCTACAATGAGCAGTTCTTC
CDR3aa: CASTPDTRSYNEQFF

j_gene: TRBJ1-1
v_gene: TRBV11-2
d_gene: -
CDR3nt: TGTGCCAGCAGCTTAGATCTCGACGGGAACACTGAAGCTTTCTTT
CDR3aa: CASSLDLDGNTEAFF

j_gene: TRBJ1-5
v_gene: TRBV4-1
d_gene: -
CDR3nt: TGCGCCAGCAGCGACAGAGGGGACGGCTTCCAGCCCCAGCATTTT
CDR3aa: CASSDRGDGFQPQHF

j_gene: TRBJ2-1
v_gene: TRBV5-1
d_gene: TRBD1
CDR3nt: TGCGCCAGCAGCGAAACGGGACAGGCCGCTAGCGAGCAGTTCTTC
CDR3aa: CASSETGQAASEQFF

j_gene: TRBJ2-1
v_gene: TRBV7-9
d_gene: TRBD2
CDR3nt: TGTGCCAGCAGCCCTAGCGGGAGGGTATACAATGAGCAGTTCTTC
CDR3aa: CASSPSGRVYNEQFF

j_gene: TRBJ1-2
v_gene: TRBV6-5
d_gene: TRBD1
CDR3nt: TGTGCCAGCAGTTCGACCAGGACAGGGGCGGGGTATGGCTACACCTTC
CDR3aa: CASSSTRTGAGYGYTF

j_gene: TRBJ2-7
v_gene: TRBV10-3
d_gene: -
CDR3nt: TGTGCCACCGGAGACCCCGGGACACGCGGTCGAGAGCAGTACTTC
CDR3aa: CATGDPGTRGREQYF

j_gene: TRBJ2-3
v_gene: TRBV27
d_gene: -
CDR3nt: TGTGCCAGCAGTCACCGGGACTCCGAGGGAGATACGCAGTATTTT
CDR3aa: CASSHRDSEGDTQYF